This TCR beta chain originates from a study of beta chain features in type 1 diabetes. Study-wide background: The patients were much like the healthy donors in age, gender and cell yields. Study-wide results and limits: Researchers reported that naive, central memory and Treg TCRB repertoires appeared more similar in patients than in healthy donors. VDJ junctions in type 1 diabetes patients carried more deletions and fewer insertions.

V lost 4 bases and J lost 6, with 9 bases in between. The CDR3 totals 12 residues. Germline CDR1 LNHDA, CDR2 SQIVND (reference sequence). Since all of the isolated RNA was reverse transcribed, expressed TCRB transcripts were what got sequenced. TCRdb's copy holds only in-frame clones and misses some; the assay was immunoSEQ multiplex PCR. The table lists 130,000 to 150,000 clones, roughly 7.2% of them singletons. Turning to this clone: Its antigen is undetermined.

The sample was central memory CD4+ T cells from blood. The rearrangement joins TRBV19 to TRBJ1-1; D gene uncertain. The receptor was isolated from a woman in her twenties or thirties in good health. CDR3 amino acids: CASSTYSSEAFF. CDR3 coding DNA: TGTGCCAGTAGTACCTACAGTTCTGAAGCTTTCTTT.